This T cell receptor beta chain was recorded in a study of blood T cell repertoires in COVID-19. Study information: COVID-19 samples from acute and convalescent phases originated in the United States, Italy and Spain. T cells, B-cell-depleted T cells, or PBMCs supplied cDNA or gDNA.

The germline gives CDR1 MNHEY, CDR2 SMNVEV (reference sequence). The CDR3 runs to 14 residues. Trimming left V 2 bases short and J 7 bases short, with 14 bases between. This table comes from immunoSEQ multiplex PCR, and its TCRdb copy is limited to in-frame clones, with some not included. The data show about 130,000 clones, approximately 80% seen once. The specimen was peripheral blood. The receptor was isolated from an older man with acute or convalescent COVID-19. V usage is TRBV27 and J usage is TRBJ2-5; tentatively, D is TRBD2 (6 bases). The CDR3 is CASSLDAGFGTQYF. CDR3 sequence (DNA): TGTGCCAGCAGTTTAGACGCGGGATTCGGGACCCAGTACTTC.